Each of the 30 T cell receptor beta chains below was sequenced from the same sample in a study of blood T cell repertoires in COVID-19. Data came from immunoSEQ multiplex PCR; TCRdb stores just in-frame clones and leaves some out. The table shows 70,000 to 90,000 clones, with more than 60% occurring only once. Sequenced: peripheral blood. The receptors shown here come from a human donor in a cohort sampled during active COVID-19.

This chain links TRBV6-1 with TRBJ2-7, with D perhaps TRBD2 (5 bases). The CDR3 totals 14 residues. Germline loops: CDR1 MNHNS, CDR2 SASEGT. V dropped 1 base and J dropped 3 bases, with 10 bases sitting between them. The chain's CDR3 is CASSEEDGLYEQYF. In DNA, the CDR3 is TGTGCCAGCAGTGAAGAGGACGGACTCTACGAGCAGTACTTC.

V and J are TRBV7-9 and TRBJ2-5; 9 positions agree with TRBD1. Trimming took 6 bases from V and 4 from J; bases not matched to a gene: 15. CDR3 size: 17 residues. CDR1 SEHNR and CDR2 FQNEAQ come from the germline V gene (reference sequence). The CDR3 loop is CASRPNIDRGKRETQYF. In DNA form, the CDR3 reads TGTGCCAGCAGACCTAACATTGACAGGGGGAAGCGAGAGACCCAGTACTTC.

This clone was seen only a few times. V and J are TRBV28 and TRBJ1-1; possibly TRBD1 for D (5 bases). This CDR3 region has 19 residues. Germline V gene sequence: CDR1 MDHEN, CDR2 SYDVKM. V lost 3 bases and J 0 bases, leaving 23 bases between the germline ends. The CDR3 spells CASSFNPGGHIVMNTEAFF. The CDR3 nucleotides read TGTGCCAGCAGTTTTAACCCCGGCGGACATATTGTTATGAACACTGAAGCTTTCTTT.

This clone has just one count. The J gene is TRBJ1-3, the V gene TRBV10-3; no clear D. V was trimmed by 9 bases and J by 0 bases, leaving 12 bases between them. Germline CDR1 and CDR2: ENHRY and SYGVKD. The CDR3 contains 14 residues. In DNA, the CDR3 is TGTGCCATACGCGAAGAGGCCTCTGGAAACACCATATATTTT. Protein sequence: CAIREEASGNTIYF.

This clone was seen only a few times. The rearrangement links TRBV10-3 to TRBJ2-5, with TRBD2 matching over 14 bases. The CDR3 loop spans 16 amino acids. Trimming removed 10 bases from V and 2 bases from J; junction bases left unmatched: 9. Germline lookup yields CDR1 ENHRY and CDR2 SYGVKD. CDR3 coding DNA: TGTGCCACAGGACTAGCGGGGGGTTCAGTTCAAGAGACCCAGTACTTC. Translated, it gives CATGLAGGSVQETQYF.

The chain couples TRBV2 to TRBJ1-1, with a tentative D call TRBD1 (6 bases). The ends were cut back, 5 bases at V and 2 bases at J, with 15 bases in the middle. CDR1 is SNHLY and CDR2 is FYNNEI in the germline V gene. The CDR3 covers 15 residues. This CDR3 is CASSKGVAENTEAFF. CDR3 in DNA: TGTGCCAGCAGTAAGGGGGTGGCAGAAAACACTGAAGCTTTCTTT.

V usage is TRBV3-1 (or the pseudogene TRBV3-2) and J usage is TRBJ1-3; D is ambiguous. V was pared by 1 base and J by 4 bases, with 5 bases between. The CDR3 spans 13 residues. Germline V gives CDR1 LGHDT, CDR2 YNNKEL (reference sequence). The CDR3 spells CASSQVEGNTIYF. For the CDR3, the DNA is TGTGCCAGCAGCCAAGTGGAGGGAAACACCATATATTTT.

The chain combines TRBV24-1 with TRBJ2-1; possible D gene TRBD1, 6 bases. In germline, CDR1 is KGHDR, CDR2 SFDVKD. The germline V and J ends were trimmed by 1 base and 7 bases, with 10 bases remaining between them. The length of the CDR3 is 14 residues. The CDR3 loop reads CATSDLFRGNEQFF. In nucleotides, the CDR3 is TGTGCCACCAGTGATTTATTTAGGGGGAATGAGCAGTTCTTC.

This rearrangement joins TRBV5-4 to TRBJ1-2; weak D call: TRBD1 (5 bases). Trimming pared 3 bases from V and 4 bases from J, leaving 7 bases between. Germline CDR1 SGHNT, CDR2 YYREEE (reference sequence). The CDR3 totals 12 residues. The CDR3 DNA reads as TGTGCCAGCAGCTCAACAGGCTATGGCTACACCTTC. This translates into CASSSTGYGYTF.

This clone was detected only once. The chain combines TRBV14 with TRBJ2-1; D possibly corresponds to TRBD2 (5 bases). V gave up 4 bases and J gave up 4 bases, with 17 bases separating them. Per germline, CDR1 SGHDN and CDR2 FVKESK. The CDR3 sequence is 16 residues long. The CDR3 here is CASSRERLAFYNEQFF. Here the CDR3 DNA reads TGTGCCAGCAGCCGCGAGCGGCTAGCCTTTTACAATGAGCAGTTCTTC.

The chain links TRBV5-6 to TRBJ2-7; 7 bases align to TRBD1. The J segment lost 2 bases and the V segment lost 4 bases, leaving 6 bases of the junction unmatched. Germline values: CDR1 SGHDT, CDR2 YYEEEE. This CDR3 spans 14 amino acids. CDR3 DNA sequence: TGTGCCAGCAGCCTAGGGACAGAAGCCTACGAGCAGTACTTC. It specifies CASSLGTEAYEQYF.

This chain links TRBV9 with TRBJ1-6; D is unresolved. Germline lookup yields CDR1 SGDLS and CDR2 YYNGEE. V was clipped by 3 bases and J by 3 bases, with 19 bases between them. The CDR3 runs to 18 residues. CDR3 amino acids: CASSARTQPVNYNSPLHF. The CDR3 DNA reads TGTGCCAGCAGCGCCCGTACACAGCCGGTTAACTATAATTCACCCCTCCACTTT.

J is TRBJ2-2 and V is TRBV7-9; D not certain. From germline, CDR1 is SEHNR and CDR2 FQNEAQ (reference sequence). V was cut by 2 bases and J by 1 base, with 8 bases left in between. CDR3 length: 15 residues. CDR3 residues: CASSLFEKNTGELFF. The CDR3 DNA follows: TGTGCCAGCAGCTTATTTGAGAAGAACACCGGGGAGCTGTTTTTT.

V is TRBV5-1 and J is TRBJ2-6; a weak D match, TRBD2 (6 bases). V was trimmed by 4 bases and J by 0 bases, leaving 14 bases between them. CDR3 length equals 17 residues. Per the germline V gene, CDR1 is SGHRS and CDR2 is YFSETQ. As DNA, the CDR3 is TGCGCCAGCAGCCCCGGGGCGGAGGGCTCTGGGGCCAACGTCCTGACTTTC. Translation gives CASSPGAEGSGANVLTF.

The chain joins TRBV2 to TRBJ1-1; 7 nucleotides line up with TRBD1. Germline V CDR1 and CDR2: SNHLY, FYNNEI. The CDR3 is 15 residues long. Unmatched junction bases numbered 12, after V lost 5 bases and J lost 6 bases. The CDR3 protein is CASSLQGQVGAEAFF. The CDR3 bases are TGTGCCAGCAGTTTGCAAGGACAGGTTGGGGCTGAAGCTTTCTTT.

This clone appeared a single time. This chain connects TRBV5-1 to TRBJ2-1; D possibly corresponds to TRBD1 (6 bases). The CDR3 consists of 12 residues. Trimming took off 3 bases at V and 15 bases at J, with 16 bases between the two ends. In germline, CDR1 is SGHRS, CDR2 YFSETQ. The CDR3 loop is CASSSTGSWPFF. The CDR3, as DNA: TGCGCCAGCAGCTCCACAGGGTCTTGGCCGTTCTTC.

The chain has TRBV19 and TRBJ1-5; maybe TRBD1 (6 bases). V was cut by 8 bases and J by 1 base, with 18 bases left in between. Germline lookup yields CDR1 LNHDA and CDR2 SQIVND (reference sequence). The CDR3 extends over 16 amino acids. The CDR3 nucleotides are TGTGCCAGTCATCAACAGGGAACCTGGAGCAATCAGCCCCAGCATTTT. This codes for CASHQQGTWSNQPQHF.

V and J are TRBV11-2 and TRBJ1-2; D remains unclear. Trimming took off 1 base at V and 6 bases at J, with 12 bases between the two ends. Looked up from germline, CDR1 is SGHAT and CDR2 is FQNNGV. The CDR3 runs to 14 residues. The CDR3 loop is CASSLGRQEDGYTF. Here the CDR3 DNA reads TGTGCCAGCAGCTTAGGCAGGCAGGAAGATGGCTACACCTTC.

The J gene is TRBJ2-4, the V gene TRBV2; TRBD2 matches at 8 bases. Germline values: CDR1 SNHLY, CDR2 FYNNEI. V trimming: 4 bases; J trimming: 8 bases; junction bases outside the gene matches: 10. The CDR3 is 15 residues long. The chain's CDR3 is CASSVTGGLGDIQYF. The CDR3 DNA reads TGTGCCAGCAGTGTAACGGGAGGGCTTGGGGACATTCAGTACTTC.

The rearrangement joins TRBV10-3 to TRBJ2-2; possibly TRBD2 for D (5 bases). The CDR3 extends over 16 amino acids. V lost 3 bases to trimming and J lost 4 bases, with 15 bases between them. Germline CDR1 and CDR2: ENHRY and SYGVKD. The DNA for the CDR3 is TGTGCCATCAGTGAAATTCTGAGCGCGGGCACCGGGGAGCTGTTTTTT. Its protein product is CAISEILSAGTGELFF.

This clone was observed a handful of times. This chain connects TRBV10-3 to TRBJ1-2; tentative D call: TRBD1 (6 bases). V lost 3 bases to trimming and J lost 2 bases, with 10 bases between them. The CDR3 loop spans 14 amino acids. Germline V gene sequence: CDR1 ENHRY, CDR2 SYGVKD. This chain's CDR3 is CAISEYRENYGYTF. CDR3 nucleotide sequence: TGTGCCATCAGTGAATACAGGGAAAACTATGGCTACACCTTC.

This rearrangement joins TRBV3-1 (or the pseudogene TRBV3-2) to TRBJ1-5; 7 nucleotides align to TRBD1. The CDR3 has 19 amino acids. With 0 bases clipped from V and 0 bases from J, the junction kept 11 bases outside the gene matches. CDR1 is LGHDT and CDR2 is YNNKEL in the germline V gene (reference sequence). The CDR3 DNA follows: TGTGCCAGCAGCCAAGATAGTAGGGGGACAGTATATAGCAATCAGCCCCAGCATTTT. Translating it yields CASSQDSRGTVYSNQPQHF.

The chain joins TRBV18 to TRBJ2-3; 7 bases map to TRBD2. CDR1 KGHSH and CDR2 LQKENI come from the germline V gene. This CDR3 has 14 residues. V was clipped by 3 bases and J by 6 bases; unmatched bases: 6. The CDR3 region has the DNA TGTGCCAGCTCACCGGCGGGAGCTGGGGATACGCAGTATTTT. Protein: CASSPAGAGDTQYF.

The rearrangement links TRBV6-5 to TRBJ1-2; 7 bases are shared with TRBD1. J was trimmed by 0 bases and V by 10 bases; bases with no gene match: 11. This CDR3 is built from 15 residues. Germline V gene lookup returns CDR1 MNHEY and CDR2 SVGAGI. The CDR3 is CATRQGPLANYGYTF. The CDR3 DNA sequence: TGTGCCACAAGACAGGGCCCGTTAGCTAACTATGGCTACACCTTC.

A few counts support this clone. The CDR3 DNA is TGTGCCAGCAGCTTGGATACAGTCGATGGCTACACCTTC. Amino acids: CASSLDTVDGYTF. The chain uses TRBV5-4 and TRBJ1-2; D is uncertain. Germline assignment: CDR1 SGHNT and CDR2 YYREEE (reference sequence). The ends were cut back, 0 bases at V and 6 bases at J, with 9 bases in the middle. CDR3 length: 13 amino acids.

The gene calls are TRBV7-9 and TRBJ2-3, with TRBD1 matching 12 bases. The ends lost 4 bases at V and 4 bases at J; junction bases unmatched: 6. The CDR3 extends over 16 amino acids. CDR1 SEHNR and CDR2 FQNEAQ come from the germline V gene (reference sequence). CDR3: CASSSGTGGPADTQYF. DNA for the CDR3: TGTGCCAGCAGCTCAGGGACAGGGGGCCCCGCAGATACGCAGTATTTT.

V is TRBV7-3 and J is TRBJ2-3; maybe TRBD2 (5 bases). V lost 1 base to trimming and J lost 1 base, with 15 bases between them. Germline lookup yields CDR1 SGHTA and CDR2 FQGTGA. The CDR3 spans 17 residues. The CDR3: CASSLKLTGSGTDTQYF. CDR3 nucleotides: TGTGCCAGCAGCTTAAAGTTAACGGGGTCCGGCACAGATACGCAGTATTTT.

This clone was seen more than once but under ten times. The rearrangement uses TRBV3-1 (or the pseudogene TRBV3-2) and TRBJ2-2, with 8 nucleotides matching TRBD2. Germline CDR1 is LGHDT and CDR2 is YNNKEL (reference sequence). The CDR3 consists of 16 residues. The V and J ends lost 4 bases and 2 bases, in that order; junction bases with no gene match: 6. The CDR3 protein is CASSRGAGDNTGELFF. The CDR3 region has the DNA TGTGCCAGCAGCCGGGGAGCGGGGGATAACACCGGGGAGCTGTTTTTT.

This rearrangement joins TRBV24-1 to TRBJ2-5, with D possibly matching TRBD2 (6 bases). Germline lookup yields CDR1 KGHDR and CDR2 SFDVKD. V was pared by 1 base and J by 5 bases, with 16 bases between. The CDR3 extends over 16 amino acids. In nucleotides, the CDR3 is TGTGCCACCAGTGATTTCCACCCGGGGGAGGAGGAGACCCAGTACTTC. Protein: CATSDFHPGEEETQYF.

This sequence joins TRBV5-1 and TRBJ2-1; D might be TRBD2 (6 bases). There are 15 residues in the CDR3. Germline V lookup: CDR1 SGHRS, CDR2 YFSETQ. The ends were cut back, 5 bases at V and 1 base at J, with 13 bases in the middle. For the CDR3, the DNA is TGCGCCAGCAGACCCACGGGGGATTCCTACAATGAGCAGTTCTTC. Encoded protein: CASRPTGDSYNEQFF.